This T cell receptor (beta chain) came from a study of blood T cell repertoires in COVID-19. Study in general: The United States, Italy and Spain were the sources of the acute and convalescent COVID-19 samples. Sources were T cells, B-cell-depleted T cells, or PBMCs; the material itself was cDNA or gDNA.

The germline CDR1 and CDR2 sequences are LNHDA and SQIVND (reference sequence). The length of the CDR3 is 13 residues. Methods used by the authors: Amplifying reference gene primers gave estimates of nucleated cell counts. Using immunoSEQ multiplex PCR, the repertoire was profiled, and TCRdb retains in-frame clones only, with some absent. V, J and clone size are those of that table, while D and trimming were read from the DNA. The table includes 120,000 or so clones, over 80% detected once. The rearrangement joins TRBV19 to TRBJ1-2, with 9 bases identical to TRBD1. This sequence originates from a man aged 65 to 85 with acute or convalescent COVID-19. Specimen: peripheral blood. The CDR3 is CATYRGLNYGYTF. In nucleotides, the CDR3 is TGTGCTACCTACAGGGGGCTTAACTATGGCTACACCTTC.